This T cell receptor beta chain came from a study (dated by TCRdb to 2015 to 2017). For the wider study: Whether tumor-infiltrating Tregs in breast cancer are recruited from blood Tregs or converted in situ from other CD4+ T cell subsets was tested.

Comment on this clonotype: The clone's antigen remains unknown. The sample holds no much larger clone one base away, and base qualities are not on file.

Full-length TCR variable regions were amplified by 5' RACE PCR with constant-region reverse primers, followed by semi-nested PCR with Nested Universal Primer A. Using the ReliaPrep RNA Cell Miniprep System, total RNA was extracted, and the SMARTer RACE 5'/3' Kit was then used to reverse transcribe the RNA into 5'RACE-ready cDNA. Multiplex adaptors were used to barcode full-length TCR alpha and beta libraries, and the barcoded libraries were sequenced on an Illumina MiSeq. Processing in the source paper ran as follows. Sequencing data were pooled across the five patients for each of nine subset-tissue groups and compared by unsupervised clustering of TCR gene usage. The Morisita-Horn index was used to calculate repertoire similarity, with shared sequences weighted according to their contribution to each repertoire. TCRdb trimmed public reads at Q25 via fastp, called clones via MiXCR and kept in-frame beta chains. Rows matching on CDR3 protein sequence are summarized as one entry with the most common DNA and genes. The V and J calls were determined by TCRdb, not by the authors. Here the sample has 12,000 or so distinct CDR3 sequences; roughly 51% occur a single time. The leading ten clones occupy 12% of the sample.

General conclusions and limits of the study: In terms of TCR gene usage, tumor memory CD4+ T cells clustered together with blood and lymph node memory CD4+ cells, as well as with lymph node naive CD4+ cells. The TCR alpha and beta sequences of tumor-infiltrating Tregs showed the greatest overlap with tumor naive CD4+ T cells, followed by blood naive CD4+ T cells. The larger-cohort validation was restricted to a single TCR beta V-J rearrangement rather than whole repertoires.

CD4+CD25+CD127-/low cells were isolated as Tregs. Tregs, naive and memory CD4+ T cells from tumor, blood and ipsilateral draining lymph nodes of about 5 breast cancer patients underwent full-length TCR alpha and beta sequencing. Tumor tissue and lymph nodes obtained from ipsilateral axillary dissection were perfused with PBS, minced and then digested with collagenase I and hyaluronidase. FACS confirmed that the sorted cell populations were more than 90% pure. The CDR3 sequence holds 14 residues, the cysteine and phenylalanine included. Kept here is only the CDR3 DNA, which spans 42 bases and is read in frame from base 1. CDR1 MNHEY and CDR2 SVGEGT were looked up in the germline V gene. V is cut by 5 bases and J by 2 bases, and the space between the germline ends is 13 bases.

The receptor's source is a female donor with breast cancer. Source material: tumor-infiltrating Tregs sorted from the breast tumor. The chain was built from TRBV6-2 or TRBV6-3 and TRBJ2-7; no D gene is confidently identified. At the DNA level, the sequence is TGTGCCAGCAGTCACACCGCTGGGACCTACGAGCAGTACTTC. This sequence encodes CASSHTAGTYEQYF.